Reported below is one T cell receptor beta chain. The antigen this receptor binds is unknown. The entry originates in a study of monozygotic twins with inflammatory bowel disease (dated by TCRdb to about 2019). Some background on the complete study: In total, 28 monozygotic twin pairs made up the full study: 19 Danish pairs, all IBD-discordant, plus nine German pairs, of which four were IBD-concordant and five were IBD-discordant. The search for disease-associated traits relied mainly on comparing IBD patients with their genetically identical healthy co-twins within discordant pairs. Each individual had, on average, about 151 000 unique TCRalpha sequences and 181 000 unique TCRbeta sequences available for analysis.

The library came from 5' RACE. Preparation of each TCR library used around 3,500 ng of total RNA. For each sample, cDNA synthesis with SMARTScribe reverse transcriptase was split into eight separate reactions. Unique molecular identifiers containing a 6-nucleotide sample barcode were introduced through template switching during cDNA synthesis. Two nested PCRs of approximately 16 and 10 cycles amplified the TCRalpha and TCRbeta cDNA, and bead purification followed each PCR. Before amplification, cDNA was treated with uracil DNA-glycosylase and purified using the QIAquick PCR purification kit. The second PCR added Illumina TruSeq-compatible adapters along with sample-specific barcodes. Library quality and concentration were assessed using TapeStation and Qubit, and about 5 ng of each library was pooled. Sequencing of the pooled libraries was done on an Illumina HiSeq2500 single-index Rapid Run using custom sequencing primers and 2 x 100 bp reads. Regarding the original processing steps: PCR and sequencing errors were corrected by UMI-based consensus assembly using MiGEC version 1.2.6. MiXCR version 2.1.1 was used to carry out V(D)J alignment, clonotype assembly and CDR3 extraction. To normalise gene usage, clonotype sharing and MAIT/NKT TCR abundance, the analysis used the top 1000, 10 000 and 20 000 clonotypes per sample. After downsampling to 27 000 UMIs, diversity was calculated as the inverse Simpson index using the vegan R package. Paired Mann-Whitney U tests on discordant twin pairs were used, with Benjamini-Hochberg multiple-testing correction. Through TCRdb reprocessing, the reads give one entry per CDR3 protein sequence; DNA is omitted. TCRdb's processing, not the authors', yielded these V and J calls. The record for this sample contains over 150,000 distinct CDR3 sequences. The top ten constitute roughly 2.4% of the sample.

From each donor, a roughly 2.6 ml peripheral blood sample was collected into PAXgene tubes and stored at -80 degrees C. Total RNA was isolated from whole blood with the PAXgene blood miRNA kit on an automated QIAcube, without T cell sorting. Peripheral blood from monozygotic twin pairs, either concordant or discordant for inflammatory bowel disease, underwent deep TCRalpha and TCRbeta repertoire profiling that used unique molecular barcoding. Smoking habits were recorded for all twin pairs, with individuals classified as current, former or never smokers. The paper's findings and limits, for the study overall: Distinction between different T cell subtypes could not be achieved in the analysis. IBD patients had lower TCRbeta repertoire diversity, measured by the inverse Simpson index, than their healthy co-twins. Repertoire similarity did not differ between concordant and discordant twins, which could be due to limited statistical power. No single strong signal or clonotype linked to IBD turned up in the results, so the idea that one exists was not supported. Fewer clonotypes were shared with other individuals by IBD patients than by healthy twins, most markedly in patients showing signs of disease activity. Because patients received different immunosuppressive treatments, the repertoires may have picked up extra background noise and variability between individuals.

The receptor was derived from a human donor with ulcerative colitis or Crohn's disease, or a healthy co-twin of an affected twin (not recorded which). Sequences were obtained from blood.

The CDR3 region reads CASSPGRGPSNQPQHF. The chain joins TRBV5-5 to TRBJ1-5; TCRdb's D gene call, TRBD1, goes unchecked for lack of DNA. Taken from cysteine to phenylalanine, the CDR3 has 16 residues. No DNA sequence was recorded. Taken from the germline V gene (reference sequence), the CDR1 and CDR2 loops are SGHKS and YYEKEE.